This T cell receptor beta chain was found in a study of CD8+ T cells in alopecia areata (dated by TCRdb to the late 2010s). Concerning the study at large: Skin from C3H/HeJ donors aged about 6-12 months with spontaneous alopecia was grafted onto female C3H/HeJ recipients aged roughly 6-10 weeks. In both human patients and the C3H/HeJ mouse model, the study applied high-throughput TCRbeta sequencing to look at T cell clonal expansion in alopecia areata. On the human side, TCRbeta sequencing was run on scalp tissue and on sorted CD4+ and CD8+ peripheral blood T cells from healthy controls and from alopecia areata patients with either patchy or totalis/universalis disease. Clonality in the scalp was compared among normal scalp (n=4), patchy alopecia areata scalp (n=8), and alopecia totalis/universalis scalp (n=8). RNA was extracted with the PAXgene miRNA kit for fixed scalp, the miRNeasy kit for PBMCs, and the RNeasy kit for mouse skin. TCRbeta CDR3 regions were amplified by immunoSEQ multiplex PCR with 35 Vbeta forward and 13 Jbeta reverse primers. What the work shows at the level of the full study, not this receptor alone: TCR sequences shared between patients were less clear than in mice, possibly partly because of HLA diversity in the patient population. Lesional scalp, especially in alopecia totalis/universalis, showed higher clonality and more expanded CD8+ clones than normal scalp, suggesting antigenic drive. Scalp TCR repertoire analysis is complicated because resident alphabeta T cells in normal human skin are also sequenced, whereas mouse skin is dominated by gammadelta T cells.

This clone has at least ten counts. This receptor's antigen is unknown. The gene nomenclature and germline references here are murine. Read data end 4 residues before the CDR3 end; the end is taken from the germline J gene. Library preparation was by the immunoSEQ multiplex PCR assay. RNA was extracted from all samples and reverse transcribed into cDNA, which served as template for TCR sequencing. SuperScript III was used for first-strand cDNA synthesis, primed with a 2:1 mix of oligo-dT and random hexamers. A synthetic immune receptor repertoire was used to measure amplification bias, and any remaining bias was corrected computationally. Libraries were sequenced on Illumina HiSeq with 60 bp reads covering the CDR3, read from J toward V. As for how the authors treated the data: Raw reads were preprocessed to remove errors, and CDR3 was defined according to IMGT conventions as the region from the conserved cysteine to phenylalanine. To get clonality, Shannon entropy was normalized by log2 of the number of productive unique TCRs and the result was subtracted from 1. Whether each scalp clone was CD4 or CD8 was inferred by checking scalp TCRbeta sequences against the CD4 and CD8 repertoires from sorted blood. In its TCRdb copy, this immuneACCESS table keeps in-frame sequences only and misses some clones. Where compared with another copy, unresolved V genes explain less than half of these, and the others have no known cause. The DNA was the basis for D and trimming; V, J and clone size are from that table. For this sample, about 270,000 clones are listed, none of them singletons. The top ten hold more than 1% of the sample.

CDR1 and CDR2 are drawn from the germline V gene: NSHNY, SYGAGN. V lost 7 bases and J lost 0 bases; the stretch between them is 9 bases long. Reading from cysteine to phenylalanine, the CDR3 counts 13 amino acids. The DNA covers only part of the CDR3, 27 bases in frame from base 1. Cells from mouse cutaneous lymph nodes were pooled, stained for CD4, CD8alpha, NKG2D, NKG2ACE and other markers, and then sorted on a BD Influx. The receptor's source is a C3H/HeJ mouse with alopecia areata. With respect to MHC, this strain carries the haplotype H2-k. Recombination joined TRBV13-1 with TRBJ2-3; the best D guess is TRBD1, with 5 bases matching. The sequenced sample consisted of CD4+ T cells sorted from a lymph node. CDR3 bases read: TGTGCCAGCGCCAGACAGAGTGCAGAA. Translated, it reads CASARQSAE. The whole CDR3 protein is CASARQSAETLYF.